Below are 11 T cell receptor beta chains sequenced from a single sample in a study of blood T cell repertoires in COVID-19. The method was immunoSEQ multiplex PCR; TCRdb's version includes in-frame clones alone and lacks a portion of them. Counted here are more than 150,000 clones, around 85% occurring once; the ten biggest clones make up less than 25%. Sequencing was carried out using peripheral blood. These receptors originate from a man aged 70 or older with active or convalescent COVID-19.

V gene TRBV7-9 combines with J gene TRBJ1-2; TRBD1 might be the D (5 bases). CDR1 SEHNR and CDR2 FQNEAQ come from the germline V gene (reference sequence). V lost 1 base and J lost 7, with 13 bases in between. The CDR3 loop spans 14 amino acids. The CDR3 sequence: CASSLGLGTLGYTF. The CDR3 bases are TGTGCCAGCAGCTTAGGACTCGGGACTCTTGGCTACACCTTC.

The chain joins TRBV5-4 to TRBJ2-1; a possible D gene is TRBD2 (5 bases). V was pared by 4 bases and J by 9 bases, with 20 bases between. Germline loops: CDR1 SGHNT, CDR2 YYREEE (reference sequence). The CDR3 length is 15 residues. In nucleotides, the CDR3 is TGTGCCAGCAGCCGACGCCCAGAGGGTATCAGTGAGCAGTTCTTC. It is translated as CASSRRPEGISEQFF.

This chain's CDR3 is CASSGASGRPKGETQYF. The CDR3, as DNA: TGTGCCAGCAGTGGGGCTAGCGGGAGGCCCAAGGGGGAGACCCAGTACTTC. The chain links TRBV28 to TRBJ2-5, with 11 bases lining up with TRBD2. J gave up 5 bases and V 5 bases, and 13 bases lay outside the gene matches. The CDR3 has 17 amino acids. Germline V CDR1 and CDR2: MDHEN, SYDVKM.

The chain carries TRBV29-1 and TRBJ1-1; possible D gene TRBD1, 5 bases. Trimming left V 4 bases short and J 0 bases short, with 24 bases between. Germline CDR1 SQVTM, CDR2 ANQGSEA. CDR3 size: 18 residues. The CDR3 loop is CSVAKGLLGVRMNTEAFF. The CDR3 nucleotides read TGCAGCGTTGCCAAGGGACTGCTAGGGGTCCGAATGAACACTGAAGCTTTCTTT. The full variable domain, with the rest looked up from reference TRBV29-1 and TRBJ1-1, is SAVISQKPSRDICQRGTSLTIQCQVDSQVTMMFWYRQQPGQSLTLIATANQGSEATYESGFVIDKFPISRPNLTFSTLTVSNMSPEDSSIYLCSVAKGLLGVRMNTEAFFGQGTRLTVV.

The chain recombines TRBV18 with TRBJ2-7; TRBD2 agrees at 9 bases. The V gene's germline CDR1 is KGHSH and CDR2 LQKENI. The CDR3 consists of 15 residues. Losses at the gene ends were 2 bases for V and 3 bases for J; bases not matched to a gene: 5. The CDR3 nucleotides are TGTGCCAGCTCACCAGTTATGACTAGCGGCTACGAGCAGTACTTC. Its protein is CASSPVMTSGYEQYF.

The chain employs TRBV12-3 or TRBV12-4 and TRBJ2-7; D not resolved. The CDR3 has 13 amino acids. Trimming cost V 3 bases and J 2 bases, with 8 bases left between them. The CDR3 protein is CASSFNSPYEQYF. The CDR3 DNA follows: TGTGCCAGCAGTTTCAACAGCCCCTACGAGCAGTACTTC.

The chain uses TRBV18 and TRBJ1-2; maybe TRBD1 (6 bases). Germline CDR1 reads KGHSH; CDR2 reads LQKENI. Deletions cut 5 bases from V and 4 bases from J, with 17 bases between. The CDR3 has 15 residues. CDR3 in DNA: TGTGCCAGCTCATCGGACAGAGTCCTTGGCTATGGCTACACCTTC. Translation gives CASSSDRVLGYGYTF.

The CDR3 bases are TGTGCCAGCGCCCGACAGACCCTTTCACCCCTCCACTTT. This sequence encodes CASARQTLSPLHF. J is TRBJ1-6 and V is TRBV18; a weak D match, TRBD1 (5 bases). CDR1 and CDR2 (germline): KGHSH, LQKENI. CDR3 length: 13 amino acids. Deletions cut 8 bases from V and 9 bases from J, with 14 bases between.

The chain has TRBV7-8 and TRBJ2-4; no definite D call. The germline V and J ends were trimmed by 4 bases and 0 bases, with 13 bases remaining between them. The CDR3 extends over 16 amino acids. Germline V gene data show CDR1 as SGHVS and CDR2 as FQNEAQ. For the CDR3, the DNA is TGTGCCAGCAGCTCCGAGGTAGTACTAGCCAAAAACATTCAGTACTTC. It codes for CASSSEVVLAKNIQYF.

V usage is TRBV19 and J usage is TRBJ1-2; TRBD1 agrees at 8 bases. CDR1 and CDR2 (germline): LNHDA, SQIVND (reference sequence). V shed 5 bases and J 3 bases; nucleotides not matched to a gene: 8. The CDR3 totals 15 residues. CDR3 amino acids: CASSAWDRLHYGYTF. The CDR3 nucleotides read TGTGCCAGTAGTGCCTGGGACAGGCTCCACTATGGCTACACCTTC.

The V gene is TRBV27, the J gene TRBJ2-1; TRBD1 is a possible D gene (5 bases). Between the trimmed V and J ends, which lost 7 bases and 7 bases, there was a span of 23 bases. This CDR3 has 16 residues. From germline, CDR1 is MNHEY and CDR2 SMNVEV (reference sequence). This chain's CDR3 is CASIQVGPWDSNEQFF. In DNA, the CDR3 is TGTGCCAGCATTCAGGTGGGGCCATGGGATTCAAATGAGCAGTTCTTC.